The T cell receptor (beta chain) described here comes from a study of T cells in Graves' hyperthyroidism and ophthalmopathy. Orbital computed tomography and thyroid ultrasound, together with serum TRAb and thyroxine and clinical symptoms, were used for diagnoses. Trimming cost V 4 bases and J 5 bases; bases outside gene matches: 4. The CDR3 length is 13 residues. Germline loops: CDR1 DFQATT, CDR2 SNEGSKA (reference sequence). RNA transcripts were the template for amplifying TCR beta CDR3 regions. HTBI primers were the set used in a first-round RT-PCR of the TCR CDR3. TCRdb reprocessed the multiplex PCR reads via MiXCR and lists one record per CDR3 protein. The sample holds 300,000 to 350,000 distinct CDR3 sequences; about 15% are singletons and the top ten take approximately 35%. This clonotype occurred many times.

The sample was blood. The receptor was isolated from a man in his thirties or forties with Graves' hyperthyroidism. The rearrangement joins TRBV20-1 to TRBJ1-2; 10 nucleotides line up with TRBD1. The CDR3, as DNA: TGCAGTGCTACCGAGGGACAGGGGTATGGCTACACCTTC. Translation: CSATEGQGYGYTF.